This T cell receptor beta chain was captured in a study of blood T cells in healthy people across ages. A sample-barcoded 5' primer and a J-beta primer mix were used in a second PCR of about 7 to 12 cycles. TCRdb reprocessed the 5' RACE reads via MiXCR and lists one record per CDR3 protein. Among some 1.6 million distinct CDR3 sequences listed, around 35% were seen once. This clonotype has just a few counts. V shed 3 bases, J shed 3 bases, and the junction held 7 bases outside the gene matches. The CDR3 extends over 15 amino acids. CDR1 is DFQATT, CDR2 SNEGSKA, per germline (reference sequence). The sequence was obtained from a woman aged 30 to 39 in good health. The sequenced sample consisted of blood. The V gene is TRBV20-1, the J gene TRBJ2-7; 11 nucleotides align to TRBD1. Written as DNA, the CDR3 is TGCAGTGCTAGGCCGAGGACAGGGGGCATCTACGAGCAGTACTTC. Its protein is CSARPRTGGIYEQYF.